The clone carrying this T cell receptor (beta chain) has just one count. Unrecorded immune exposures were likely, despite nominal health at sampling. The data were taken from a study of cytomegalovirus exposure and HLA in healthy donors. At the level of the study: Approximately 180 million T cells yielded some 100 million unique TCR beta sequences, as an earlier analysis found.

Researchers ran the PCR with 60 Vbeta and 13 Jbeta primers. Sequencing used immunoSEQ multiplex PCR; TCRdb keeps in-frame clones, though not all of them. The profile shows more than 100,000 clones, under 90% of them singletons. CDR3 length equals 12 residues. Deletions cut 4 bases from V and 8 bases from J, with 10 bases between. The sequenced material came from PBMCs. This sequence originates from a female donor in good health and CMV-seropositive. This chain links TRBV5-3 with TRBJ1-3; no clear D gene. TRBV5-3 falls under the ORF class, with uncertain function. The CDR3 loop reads CARSPVRDTIYF. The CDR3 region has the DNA TGTGCCAGAAGCCCGGTGAGAGACACCATATATTTT.